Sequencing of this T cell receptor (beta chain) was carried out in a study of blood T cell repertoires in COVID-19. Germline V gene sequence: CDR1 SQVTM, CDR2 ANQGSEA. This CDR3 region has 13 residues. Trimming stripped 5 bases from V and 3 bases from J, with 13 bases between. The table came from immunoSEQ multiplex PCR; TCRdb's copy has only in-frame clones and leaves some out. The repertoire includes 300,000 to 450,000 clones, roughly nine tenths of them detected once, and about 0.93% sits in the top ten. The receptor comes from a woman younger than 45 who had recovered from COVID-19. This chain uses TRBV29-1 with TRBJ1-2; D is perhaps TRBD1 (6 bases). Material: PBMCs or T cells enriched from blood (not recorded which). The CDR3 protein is CSVITGNDYGYTF. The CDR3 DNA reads TGCAGCGTTATAACAGGGAACGACTATGGCTACACCTTC.